These T cell receptor beta chains were read from a single sample in a study of shared clonotypes between healthy human individuals. This table comes from immunoSEQ multiplex PCR, and its TCRdb copy is limited to in-frame clones, with some not included. The data show roughly 570,000 clones, with roughly 98% seen just once and roughly 0.29% held by the top ten. Source material: naive CD8+ T cells sorted from blood. The source is a man aged 25 to 40 in good health. The CDR3 runs from the conserved cysteine through the conserved F or W. A D gene is named only where the DNA matches it firmly. The listing skips clone size in some rows; elsewhere it reads once, few, many or a size class.

clone_size	d_call	j_call	v_call	cdr3_nt	cdr3_aa
NA	TRBD1	TRBJ2-7	TRBV2	TGTGCCAGCAGACCCGGGACAGGGTCAACCTACGAGCAGTACTTC	CASRPGTGSTYEQYF
NA	NA	TRBJ2-7	TRBV5-6	TGTGCCAGCAGCTTGAACATCGGGAGTCCAACCTTTTACGAGCAGTACTTC	CASSLNIGSPTFYEQYF
NA	TRBD2	TRBJ2-1	TRBV27	TGTGCCAGCAGCTCCCTCACCGGGACTAGCAGTGAGCAGTTCTTC	CASSSLTGTSSEQFF
NA	NA	TRBJ2-7	TRBV4-1	TGCGCCAGCAGCCCAGGTGGGCCCTCCTACGAGCAGTACTTC	CASSPGGPSYEQYF
NA	NA	TRBJ2-1	TRBV19	TGTGCCAGCACACAAACGGAGGGAGCAGGGGCCTACAATGAGCAGTTCTTC	CASTQTEGAGAYNEQFF
NA	TRBD2	TRBJ2-7	TRBV7-9	TGTGCCAGCAGCTTTGCACGGGAGGGGTACGAGCAGTACTTC	CASSFAREGYEQYF
NA	TRBD1	TRBJ2-7	TRBV4-1	TGCGCCAGCAGCGAGAGCTGGGACAGCACCTACGAGCAGTACTTC	CASSESWDSTYEQYF
once	TRBD1	TRBJ2-1	TRBV2	TGTGCCAGCACCAGAACGACAGGGAAAATGAGCTCCTACAATGAGCAGTTCTTC	CASTRTTGKMSSYNEQFF
NA	TRBD2	TRBJ2-6	TRBV7-6	TGTGCCAGCAGCTCCCTTAGCGGGAGGGCCTCTGGGGCCAACGTCCTGACTTTC	CASSSLSGRASGANVLTF
once	NA	TRBJ1-1	TRBV7-9	TGTGCCAGCGTGGTGGACCTGAACACTGAAGCTTTCTTT	CASVVDLNTEAFF
NA	NA	TRBJ2-3	TRBV6-4	TGTGCCACCAAGCTAAGGGAGGACTCAGATACGCAGTATTTT	CATKLREDSDTQYF
once	TRBD2	TRBJ2-7	TRBV11-1	TGTGCCAGCAGCGAACTAGCGGGGATTGAAGAGCAGTACTTC	CASSELAGIEEQYF
NA	NA	TRBJ2-7	TRBV5-4	TGTGCCAGCAGCGAGGACACAGATTCCTACGAGCAGTACTTC	CASSEDTDSYEQYF
NA	NA	TRBJ1-3	TRBV9	TGTGCCAGCAGCGCCGATAGTGCAAACACCATATATTTT	CASSADSANTIYF
NA	TRBD1	TRBJ1-4	TRBV5-1	TGCGCCAGCAGCTTGGAGGGACAGGGGTATGAAAAACTGTTTTTT	CASSLEGQGYEKLFF
NA	TRBD1	TRBJ1-5	TRBV4-3	TGCGCCAGCAGCCAAATACAGGGGGTTCAGCCCCAGCATTTT	CASSQIQGVQPQHF
NA	TRBD1	TRBJ2-1	TRBV28	TGTGCCAGCAGTCCTAGGGACAGGGTATACAATGAGCAGTTCTTC	CASSPRDRVYNEQFF
NA	NA	TRBJ2-1	TRBV29-1	TGCAGCGCCGTGGACTGGGCTCGGAATGAGCAGTTCTTC	CSAVDWARNEQFF
NA	NA	TRBJ1-2	TRBV2	TGTGCCAGCAGCCATTCCTTTCTCCGGGACTATGGCTACACCTTC	CASSHSFLRDYGYTF
once	TRBD2	TRBJ2-1	TRBV5-1	TGCGCCAGCAGCTTGGCCCTGGGGACTAGCGCCTACAATGAGCAGTTCTTC	CASSLALGTSAYNEQFF
NA	NA	TRBJ2-7	TRBV4-2	TGTGCCAGCAGCCACGTCGGGGGTGTGGGTGAGCAGTACTTC	CASSHVGGVGEQYF
once	TRBD1	TRBJ2-3	TRBV18	TGTGCCAGCTCACCTGGACAGGGACCCACAGATACGCAGTATTTT	CASSPGQGPTDTQYF
NA	TRBD2	TRBJ2-1	TRBV13	TGTGCCAGCAGCTTAGATTCTAGCGGAGCATACAATGAGCAGTTCTTC	CASSLDSSGAYNEQFF